Below are 9 T cell receptor beta chains sequenced from a single sample in a study of blood T cell repertoires in COVID-19. Profiled with immunoSEQ multiplex PCR; TCRdb holds only in-frame clones, not every one. The sample yields 120,000 to 150,000 clones, 80% to 90% seen once. Material for sequencing was peripheral blood. These receptors were collected from a man in his sixties with active or convalescent COVID-19.

V usage is TRBV27 and J usage is TRBJ1-1, with TRBD1 identical over 7 bases. The CDR3 runs 15 residues. The germline CDR1 and CDR2 sequences are MNHEY and SMNVEV (reference sequence). The junction had 9 bases not matched to a gene; V was cut back by 7 bases and J by 1 base. CDR3 residues: CASKDRIPSNTEAFF. The CDR3 DNA sequence: TGTGCCAGCAAGGACAGGATACCATCGAACACTGAAGCTTTCTTT.

V and J are TRBV5-1 and TRBJ2-7; TRBD1 matches 8 bases. The J segment lost 3 bases and the V segment lost 0 bases, leaving 5 bases of the junction unmatched. CDR3 length: 15 amino acids. The germline V gene encodes CDR1 SGHRS and CDR2 YFSETQ. The CDR3 loop is CASSLGQGALYEQYF. The CDR3 DNA reads TGCGCCAGCAGCTTGGGGCAGGGGGCCCTCTACGAGCAGTACTTC.

This chain uses TRBV28 with TRBJ2-2; 12 bases match TRBD2. V shed 5 bases and J 4 bases; nucleotides not matched to a gene: 5. CDR3 size: 16 residues. The germline gives CDR1 MDHEN, CDR2 SYDVKM. The CDR3 reads CASSPGLAGLTGELFF. The CDR3 nucleotides read TGTGCCAGCAGTCCCGGACTAGCGGGACTCACCGGGGAGCTGTTTTTT.

The chain links TRBV5-4 to TRBJ2-4; TRBD1 is a possible D gene (7 bases). CDR3 length: 19 amino acids. The germline V and J ends were trimmed by 4 bases and 1 base, with 24 bases remaining between them. The V gene's germline CDR1 is SGHNT and CDR2 YYREEE (reference sequence). The CDR3 spells CASSPDRQGLGLAKNIQYF. CDR3 coding DNA: TGTGCCAGCAGCCCCGATCGACAGGGACTGGGGCTGGCCAAAAACATTCAGTACTTC.

This rearrangement joins TRBV19 to TRBJ2-3, with 9 bases fitting TRBD1. The CDR3 is 17 amino acids. The V gene end was trimmed by 5 bases and the J gene end by 3 bases; junction bases not matched to a gene: 12. CDR1 is LNHDA and CDR2 is SQIVND in the germline V gene (reference sequence). The CDR3 coding sequence is TGTGCCAGTAGTCCGTTGACAGGGGGAAGTAGGACAGATACGCAGTATTTT. Translating it yields CASSPLTGGSRTDTQYF.

CDR3 sequence: CASSPGQGGMNTEAFF. The CDR3 DNA is TGCGCCAGCAGCCCCGGACAGGGGGGGATGAACACTGAAGCTTTCTTT. This chain links TRBV5-1 with TRBJ1-1; 10 positions agree with TRBD1. CDR1 is SGHRS, CDR2 YFSETQ, per germline. CDR3 length equals 16 residues. V shed 4 bases, J shed 0 bases, and the junction held 6 bases outside the gene matches.

Worth noting for this clone: A read error may account for a junction end that differs from germline. The chain is built from TRBV7-7 and TRBJ2-5; 11 nucleotides line up with TRBD2. CDR1 is SSHAT and CDR2 is FNYEAQ in the germline V gene (reference sequence). This CDR3 has 15 amino acids. The CDR3 nucleotides are TGTGCTAGCAGCTTAGCGGGAGGGCGTCAAGAGACCCAGTACTTC. This gives the protein CASSLAGGRQETQYF.

This sequence joins TRBV14 and TRBJ2-1; D perhaps matches TRBD1 (6 bases). The CDR3 consists of 15 residues. The ends were cut back, 0 bases at V and 6 bases at J, with 12 bases in the middle. Germline V CDR1 and CDR2: SGHDN, FVKESK. The CDR3 sequence is CASSQDTGIGNEQFF. The CDR3 DNA sequence: TGTGCCAGCAGCCAAGATACAGGGATCGGCAATGAGCAGTTCTTC.

The CDR3 sequence is CASSLASSAYEQYF. CDR3 nucleotides: TGTGCCAGCAGCTTAGCTTCCAGCGCCTACGAGCAGTACTTC. The V gene is TRBV7-2, the J gene TRBJ2-7; the D is unclear. Germline V gives CDR1 SGHTA, CDR2 FQGNSA. This CDR3 contains 14 residues. V lost 0 bases and J lost 2, with 8 bases in between.